Below, 21 T cell receptor beta chains from the same sample are listed, as sequenced in a study of cytomegalovirus exposure and HLA in healthy donors. The PCR used 60 Vbeta and 13 Jbeta primers. Method: immunoSEQ multiplex PCR; TCRdb's copy keeps in-frame clones and lacks some. The sample carries 150,000 to 200,000 clones, around four fifths recorded once. Sequences were obtained from PBMCs. All receptors derive from a woman aged 45-59 years in good health and CMV-seropositive.

This clone was seen only once. The rearrangement joins TRBV10-1 to TRBJ2-2, with D hard to call. The ends were cut back, 8 bases at V and 1 base at J, with 17 bases in the middle. The V gene's germline CDR1 is WNHNN and CDR2 SYGVQD (reference sequence). The CDR3 length is 16 residues. The CDR3 DNA reads as TGCGCCAGCTCCTCCCGGAGAGGTGGGAACACCGGGGAGCTGTTTTTT. This gives the protein CASSSRRGGNTGELFF.

The chain links TRBV10-1 to TRBJ2-3, with a weak D call TRBD2 (6 bases). V was cut by 2 bases and J by 4 bases, with 16 bases left in between. The CDR3 totals 16 residues. Germline V gene sequence: CDR1 WNHNN, CDR2 SYGVQD (reference sequence). This CDR3 reads CASSEGRERRADTQYF. In DNA form, the CDR3 reads TGCGCCAGCAGTGAGGGCAGGGAGAGGAGGGCAGATACGCAGTATTTT.

The chain has TRBV18 and TRBJ2-6; no reliable D call. Trimming left V 8 bases short and J 0 bases short, with 5 bases between. The CDR3 totals 13 residues. Germline CDR1 is KGHSH and CDR2 is LQKENI. This chain's CDR3 is CASGPSGANVLTF. The CDR3 nucleotides read TGTGCCAGCGGGCCCTCTGGGGCCAACGTCCTGACTTTC.

This clone was seen only a few times. The chain recombines TRBV5-6 with TRBJ2-4; tentative D call: TRBD2 (5 bases). Trimming removed 0 bases from V and 4 bases from J, with 23 bases in between. The CDR3 sequence is 19 residues long. The germline CDR1 and CDR2 sequences are SGHDT and YYEEEE. CDR3 amino acids: CASSLEGVRPFGLKNIQYF. For the CDR3, the DNA is TGTGCCAGCAGCTTGGAGGGAGTGCGCCCCTTTGGGCTAAAAAACATTCAGTACTTC.

This clone showed up just a few times. The chain joins TRBV7-9 to TRBJ1-4; D possibly corresponds to TRBD1 (6 bases). Germline assignment: CDR1 SEHNR and CDR2 FQNEAQ (reference sequence). The germline V and J ends were trimmed by 0 bases and 7 bases, with 12 bases remaining between them. The CDR3 is 15 amino acids. In DNA, the CDR3 is TGTGCCAGCAGCTTAGCTCAGGGGAAGATTGAAAAACTGTTTTTT. Translation gives CASSLAQGKIEKLFF.

This clone has only a few counts. This rearrangement joins TRBV7-6 to TRBJ1-1; D is uncertain. V lost 1 base and J lost 6, with 15 bases in between. The CDR3 loop spans 15 amino acids. The germline gives CDR1 SGHVS, CDR2 FNYEAQ. The CDR3 spells CASSLDLGRAAEAFF. CDR3 DNA sequence: TGTGCCAGCAGCTTAGACTTGGGGAGGGCTGCTGAAGCTTTCTTT.

This sequence joins TRBV20-1 and TRBJ2-5; tentative D call: TRBD2 (6 bases). V shed 5 bases and J shed 2 bases, with 6 bases lying between them. The CDR3 contains 11 residues. In germline, CDR1 is DFQATT, CDR2 SNEGSKA (reference sequence). CDR3 sequence (DNA): TGCAGTGCTGGGACTCAAGAGACCCAGTACTTC. Amino acid sequence: CSAGTQETQYF.

This clone occurred a few times. The CDR3 DNA reads TGTGCCAGCAGTTACCTCCTAGCGCTCTCCTACAATGAGCAGTTCTTC. Translation gives CASSYLLALSYNEQFF. V usage is TRBV5-6 and J usage is TRBJ2-1, with D perhaps TRBD2 (6 bases). The CDR3 sequence is 16 residues long. Germline V gives CDR1 SGHDT, CDR2 YYEEEE. Trimming took off 5 bases at V and 0 bases at J, with 15 bases between the two ends.

In DNA, the CDR3 is TGTGCCAGCAGTTACTCCGGAACAGTCGAGTTTGAAGCTTTCTTT. It encodes CASSYSGTVEFEAFF. V usage is TRBV6-5 and J usage is TRBJ1-1; D not resolved. The CDR3 totals 15 residues. Trimming left V 0 bases short and J 7 bases short, with 15 bases between. Germline V lookup: CDR1 MNHEY, CDR2 SVGAGI.

The sample holds a few counts of this clone. The V call is TRBV9, the J call TRBJ1-2; D gene unclear. CDR1 is SGDLS, CDR2 YYNGEE, per germline. V was pared by 4 bases and J by 2 bases, with 15 bases between. The CDR3 has 15 amino acids. The CDR3 loop reads CASSPHRGQNYGYTF. The CDR3, as DNA: TGTGCCAGCAGCCCTCACAGAGGGCAGAACTATGGCTACACCTTC.

V gene TRBV10-3 combines with J gene TRBJ2-3; TRBD2 matches 9 bases. Germline values: CDR1 ENHRY, CDR2 SYGVKD. Trimming cost V 2 bases and J 3 bases; bases outside gene matches: 3. The CDR3 totals 15 residues. The CDR3 coding sequence is TGTGCCATCAGTGAGGGGACTAGCAGGACAGATACGCAGTATTTT. Translating gives CAISEGTSRTDTQYF.

The CDR3 loop reads CASSREYSDTQYF. CDR3 DNA sequence: TGTGCCAGCAGTAGGGAGTATTCAGATACGCAGTATTTT. The J gene is TRBJ2-3, the V gene TRBV7-3; TRBD2 is a possible D gene (5 bases). CDR1 is SGHTA, CDR2 FQGTGA, per germline. V was shortened by 6 bases and J by 4 bases, with 11 bases between the two germline ends. This CDR3 contains 13 residues.

The rearrangement uses TRBV14 and TRBJ2-3, with D perhaps TRBD2 (5 bases). CDR1 is SGHDN, CDR2 FVKESK, per germline. V gave up 3 bases and J gave up 0 bases, with 10 bases separating them. The CDR3 consists of 15 residues. CDR3 sequence reads: CASSQRASSTDTQYF. As DNA, the CDR3 is TGTGCCAGCAGCCAGCGGGCCTCTAGCACAGATACGCAGTATTTT.

This clone was detected a few times. The rearrangement joins TRBV5-1 to TRBJ2-5; the match to TRBD2 covers 8 bases. Germline trimming cut 0 bases from V and 2 bases from J; bases unmatched to any gene: 3. CDR1 SGHRS and CDR2 YFSETQ come from the germline V gene. This CDR3 spans 15 amino acids. The CDR3, as DNA: TGCGCCAGCAGCTTGGGACGGGGGGGACAAGAGACCCAGTACTTC. Its translation is CASSLGRGGQETQYF.

This chain's CDR3 is CASNSPGGRTEAFF. CDR3 DNA sequence: TGTGCCAGCAACTCCCCAGGGGGTCGGACTGAAGCTTTCTTT. This sequence joins TRBV6-1 and TRBJ1-1, with TRBD1 identical over 7 bases. V trimming: 7 bases; J trimming: 5 bases; junction bases outside the gene matches: 10. Germline V lookup: CDR1 MNHNS, CDR2 SASEGT. CDR3 size: 14 residues.

The gene calls are TRBV29-1 and TRBJ2-3, with 9 bases that match TRBD2. The CDR3 consists of 15 residues. Germline assignment: CDR1 SQVTM and CDR2 ANQGSEA. With V trimmed by 4 bases and J by 3 bases, 8 bases remained unmatched. The CDR3 sequence is CSVGQAGGGTDTQYF. The CDR3 DNA sequence: TGCAGCGTTGGTCAAGCGGGGGGAGGGACAGATACGCAGTATTTT.

The V and J genes are TRBV5-6 and TRBJ1-1; D unclear. V lost 0 bases to trimming and J lost 1 base, with 7 bases between them. This CDR3 spans 14 amino acids. CDR1 and CDR2 (germline): SGHDT, YYEEEE. The CDR3 spells CASSLDPSNTEAFF. CDR3 bases: TGTGCCAGCAGCTTGGATCCGTCGAACACTGAAGCTTTCTTT.

J is TRBJ2-7 and V is TRBV5-1, with D possibly being TRBD2 (6 bases). Germline V gene sequence: CDR1 SGHRS, CDR2 YFSETQ. V was pared by 6 bases and J by 2 bases, with 18 bases between. The CDR3 extends over 15 amino acids. CDR3 nucleotides: TGCGCCAGCAAAAGGTTGGAGGGTCCAACCTACGAGCAGTACTTC. This gives the protein CASKRLEGPTYEQYF.

The V call is TRBV2, the J call TRBJ1-1; a weak D match, TRBD1 (5 bases). The CDR3 runs 13 residues. The V and J ends lost 10 bases and 4 bases respectively, with 16 bases between them. Germline CDR1 reads SNHLY; CDR2 reads FYNNEI. The CDR3 coding sequence is TGTGCCACTGAGACAGAAATAGGCACTGAAGCTTTCTTT. Protein sequence: CATETEIGTEAFF.

The rearrangement links TRBV7-6 to TRBJ1-3, with 7 positions matching TRBD1. Germline CDR1 reads SGHVS; CDR2 reads FNYEAQ. CDR3 length: 16 amino acids. V lost 5 bases, J lost 1 base, and 8 bases stayed unmatched. This CDR3 reads CASSTVATGSGNTIYF. The CDR3 DNA reads as TGTGCCAGCAGCACGGTGGCGACAGGGTCTGGAAACACCATATATTTT. Full variable domain (remainder filled in from reference TRBV7-6 and TRBJ1-3): GAGVSQSPRYKVTKRGQDVALRCDPISGHVSLYWYRQALGQGPEFLTYFNYEAQQDKSGLPNDRFSAERPEGSISTLTIQRTEQRDSAMYRCASSTVATGSGNTIYFGEGSWLTVV.

The chain uses TRBV10-2 and TRBJ2-1; TRBD1 might be the D (6 bases). Germline V gene sequence: CDR1 WSHSY, CDR2 SAAADI. Between the trimmed V and J ends, which lost 0 bases and 0 bases, there was a span of 15 bases. This CDR3 has 18 residues. CDR3: CASSESQGRGSSYNEQFF. CDR3 coding DNA: TGCGCCAGCAGTGAGTCTCAGGGGAGAGGAAGCTCCTACAATGAGCAGTTCTTC.